This TCR beta chain emerged from a study of radiotherapy plus CTLA-4 blockade in lung cancer (dated by TCRdb to 2017 to 2018). In terms of the full investigation: Objective responses were observed in about a sixth of enrolled patients, and disease control was achieved in less than 40%.

Overall study outcomes, separate from this receptor: The strongest predictors of response were reported to be early dynamic shifts in blood T cell clones along with a rise in serum interferon-beta following radiation. After treatment with radiotherapy and ipilimumab, TCR clones that originated in tumors expanded in peripheral blood.

In the case of this clone: Its antigen is still unknown. The sample holds no much larger clone one base away, and base qualities are not on file.

The method behind the library was the immunoSEQ multiplex PCR assay. The immuneACCESS repertoire file appears here via TCRdb, limited to in-frame rearrangements. These files lack a portion of the clones; in checked studies, under half of the deficit traces to unresolved V genes, and the cause of the others is not known. The sample yields roughly 98,000 clones; around four fifths were counted once. The ten most abundant clones make up about 3.5% of the sample. Focal radiation therapy combined with CTLA-4 blockade (ipilimumab) was tested in patients with chemo-refractory metastatic non-small-cell lung cancer. The sample was peripheral blood, taken from a patient treated with radiotherapy plus ipilimumab. This sequence originates from a human donor with non-small cell lung cancer who had a partial response to radiotherapy plus ipilimumab.

The DNA sequence reads TGTGCCAGCGCCGGGACTAGCGGCAGCTCCTACAATGAGCAGTTCTTC. This translates into CASAGTSGSSYNEQFF. The rearrangement combines TRBV28 with TRBJ2-1, and TRBD2 aligns with 11 junction nucleotides. The CDR3 runs 16 residues from the cysteine to the phenylalanine. Only CDR3 DNA is held: 48 bases, read in frame from base 1. Ends trimmed: V by 8 bases, J by 0 bases; bases unmatched to a gene: 6. CDR1 MDHEN and CDR2 SYDVKM are derived from the germline V gene.